The rows below give T cell receptor beta chains drawn from one sample of a study of blood T cell repertoires in COVID-19. Produced via immunoSEQ multiplex PCR; TCRdb's table is partial and in-frame only. The table lists around 72,000 clones, around 82% of them singletons, with around 4.3% in the top ten. The sequencing input was peripheral blood. Receptor source: a woman aged 55-70 years with acute or convalescent COVID-19. Each CDR3 is given without its conserved first and last residue.

v_call: TRBV6-5
cdr3_aa: ASTPGGEWHSPLH

v_call: TRBV7-9
cdr3_aa: ASSLVGQDYNEQF

v_call: TRBV6-5
cdr3_aa: ASSPRATDNSPLH

v_call: TRBV18
cdr3_aa: ASSPAVGNGELF

v_call: TRBV6-1
cdr3_aa: ASSVSGPLRTTGELF

v_call: TRBV5-1
cdr3_aa: ASSLESGSYEQY

v_call: TRBV4-1
cdr3_aa: ASSLLLAGKGDTQY

v_call: TRBV11-2
cdr3_aa: ASSLGLAGGTDTQY

v_call: TRBV4-2
cdr3_aa: ASSQVAGLDTEAF

v_call: TRBV4-2
cdr3_aa: ASSQTGQGMDYGYT

v_call: TRBV2
cdr3_aa: ASRLLAVTDTQY

v_call: TRBV2
cdr3_aa: ASHDSATNEKLF

v_call: TRBV5-1
cdr3_aa: ASSGGSSYEQY

v_call: TRBV5-1
cdr3_aa: ASSTSGGREGYNEQF

v_call: TRBV27
cdr3_aa: ASSFLGANTEAF

v_call: TRBV3-1/TRBV3-2
cdr3_aa: ASSPTGTHQPQH

v_call: TRBV7-2
cdr3_aa: ASSLASLAGGGNEQF

v_call: TRBV5-6
cdr3_aa: ASSFGTGGAINYEQY

v_call: TRBV7-9
cdr3_aa: ATFSGTGNTGELF

v_call: TRBV6-5
cdr3_aa: ASKGQGANNEQF

v_call: TRBV5-1
cdr3_aa: ASSFKGATGELF

v_call: TRBV5-1
cdr3_aa: ASRSGQVGTGELF

v_call: TRBV3-1/TRBV3-2
cdr3_aa: ASSQAVTGGSTEAF

v_call: TRBV19
cdr3_aa: ASSSAPGSNQPQH

v_call: TRBV7-7
cdr3_aa: ASSLGPGVQETQY

v_call: TRBV9
cdr3_aa: ASSDGQASSGNTIY

v_call: TRBV11-2
cdr3_aa: ASSLEWSLGEKLF

v_call: TRBV10-3
cdr3_aa: AIRSGRGLYEQY

v_call: TRBV24-1
cdr3_aa: ATSTGVVDTQY

v_call: TRBV6-1
cdr3_aa: ASSDNEQY

v_call: TRBV24-1
cdr3_aa: ATSPLRGQLTGELF

v_call: TRBV5-8
cdr3_aa: ASRSGVGYT

v_call: TRBV7-9
cdr3_aa: ASSLAGDQPQH

v_call: TRBV25-1
cdr3_aa: ASARGSVAEQY

v_call: TRBV6-4
cdr3_aa: ASIMRGPGNTIY

v_call: TRBV20-1
cdr3_aa: SARSGHEQY

v_call: TRBV7-9
cdr3_aa: ASSLALAGAFTDTQY

v_call: TRBV2
cdr3_aa: ASRALAGVSYNEQF

v_call: TRBV6-4
cdr3_aa: ASRNSFTGELF

v_call: TRBV19
cdr3_aa: ASKGGTGRTDTQY

v_call: TRBV9
cdr3_aa: ASSVVPDRMNTEAF

v_call: TRBV7-8
cdr3_aa: ASSLALAGVSSYEQY

v_call: TRBV3-1/TRBV3-2
cdr3_aa: ASSREDRENTEAF

v_call: TRBV24-1
cdr3_aa: ATSEPRGGYT

v_call: TRBV29-1
cdr3_aa: SAGQGEAF

v_call: TRBV6-5
cdr3_aa: ASKTQTGNTEAF

v_call: TRBV4-2
cdr3_aa: ASSQETGGQRYEQY

v_call: TRBV14
cdr3_aa: ASSQDRGSYGYT